This TCR beta chain was profiled in a study of beta chain features in type 1 diabetes. Study information: In all, 85 million to 130 million sorted cells from all samples were analyzed.

This clone was found once. Antigen specificity is unknown. General observations from the study: When Type 1 diabetes patients were examined, their TCRB CDR3s proved moderately but significantly shorter in all four CD4+ subsets.

On average, the one heparinised blood draw given by each donor was roughly 100 mL. Cells sorted by CD45RO/CCR7/CD25/CD127/CD95/CD27 comprised CD4+ naive, central memory, regulatory and stem cell-like memory cells. From germline, CDR1 is SGHAT and CDR2 FQNNGV. The CDR3 extends over 19 amino acids. Trimming took 0 bases from V and 0 from J, leaving 15 bases between them. Reverse transcribing all isolated RNA meant expressed TCRB transcripts were sequenced. The repertoire was sequenced with immunoSEQ multiplex PCR; TCRdb's copy has only in-frame clones and lacks some. The data show about 360,000 clones, roughly an eighth seen once.

The receptor was isolated from a man aged 18 to 35 in good health. The rearrangement joins TRBV11-2 to TRBJ2-6, with unresolved D. Sequenced material: naive CD4+ T cells from blood. The CDR3 is CASSLDLLGFLSGANVLTF. The CDR3 DNA sequence: TGTGCCAGCAGCTTAGATCTGCTAGGTTTTCTCTCTGGGGCCAACGTCCTGACTTTC.